These 16 T cell receptor beta chains share one sample of origin, sequenced in a study of control samples from healthy donors and cancer patients. Here immunoSEQ multiplex PCR was the method, and the copy in TCRdb shows in-frame clones only, minus some. Among 100,000 to 150,000 clones, roughly 92% were seen once, and the ten largest hold 0.55% to 0.6%. Sample: PBMCs. These TCRs come from an elderly man with head and neck cancer.

This clone was picked up a small number of times. The rearrangement links TRBV2 to TRBJ2-7, with unresolved D. Germline CDR1 and CDR2: SNHLY and FYNNEI. V lost 1 base and J lost 2, with 12 bases in between. The CDR3 is 15 residues long. The CDR3 sequence: CASSEVRLAPYEQYF. In nucleotides, the CDR3 is TGTGCCAGCAGTGAAGTTCGGCTGGCGCCCTACGAGCAGTACTTC.

J is TRBJ1-5 and V is TRBV4-1; D is ambiguous. Germline-derived CDR1 and CDR2 are MGHRA and YSYEKL. V was shortened by 4 bases and J by 4 bases, with 8 bases between the two germline ends. This CDR3 spans 13 amino acids. The CDR3 loop reads CASSPSQNQPQHF. The DNA of the CDR3 is TGCGCCAGCAGCCCATCCCAAAATCAGCCCCAGCATTTT.

This chain links TRBV5-1 with TRBJ2-1; 13 bases are a match to TRBD2. Losses at the gene ends were 3 bases for V and 5 bases for J; bases not matched to a gene: 2. In germline, CDR1 is SGHRS, CDR2 YFSETQ. CDR3 length equals 15 residues. CDR3 nucleotides: TGCGCCAGCAGCTGGGGGACTAGCGGGAACAATGAGCAGTTCTTC. Protein: CASSWGTSGNNEQFF.

The CDR3 loop reads CASSVQSSPDTQYF. The CDR3 region has the DNA TGTGCCAGCAGCGTACAGTCTTCCCCAGATACGCAGTATTTT. J is TRBJ2-3 and V is TRBV9, with D unresolved. The germline V and J ends were trimmed by 1 base and 4 bases, with 10 bases remaining between them. The CDR3 contains 14 residues. Germline assignment: CDR1 SGDLS and CDR2 YYNGEE.

The chain combines TRBV30 with TRBJ1-1; 8 bases are a match to TRBD1. From germline, CDR1 is GTSNPN and CDR2 SVGIG (reference sequence). The CDR3 covers 12 residues. J was trimmed by 7 bases and V by 2 bases; bases with no gene match: 3. The CDR3 DNA follows: TGTGCCTGGAGTCAAACAGGGGGTGAAGCTTTCTTT. It specifies CAWSQTGGEAFF.

There are a few counts of this clone. V and J are TRBV30 and TRBJ2-7, with D possibly TRBD2 on 5 matching bases. CDR3 size: 14 residues. With 2 bases removed from V and 1 base from J, the gap between germline ends came to 12 bases. The germline CDR1 and CDR2 sequences are GTSNPN and SVGIG (reference sequence). DNA of the CDR3: TGTGCCTGGAGTATAGGCAAGCGGTCCTACGAGCAGTACTTC. This sequence encodes CAWSIGKRSYEQYF.

The chain recombines TRBV27 with TRBJ2-1; TRBD2 matches at 12 bases. This CDR3 has 16 amino acids. V lost 3 bases and J lost 3; bases outside the gene matches: 3. Germline CDR1 reads MNHEY; CDR2 reads SMNVEV (reference sequence). CDR3 nucleotides: TGTGCCAGCAGTTTCTTGACTAGCGGGGGCTACAATGAGCAGTTCTTC. This encodes CASSFLTSGGYNEQFF.

CDR3 region: CASSIGAGKNTEAFF. The CDR3 bases are TGTGCCAGTAGTATAGGGGCAGGGAAGAACACTGAAGCTTTCTTT. The V gene is TRBV19, the J gene TRBJ1-1, with D possibly matching TRBD1 (5 bases). V dropped 1 base and J dropped 1 base, with 10 bases sitting between them. The CDR3 extends over 15 amino acids. The germline CDR1 and CDR2 sequences are LNHDA and SQIVND (reference sequence).

This chain links TRBV5-4 with TRBJ2-1; 12 positions agree with TRBD2. V was pared by 4 bases and J by 4 bases, with 3 bases of the junction left unmatched. Germline V gives CDR1 SGHNT, CDR2 YYREEE (reference sequence). The CDR3 has 15 amino acids. CDR3 bases: TGTGCCAGCAGCCTCACTAGCGGGGGGTACAATGAGCAGTTCTTC. It specifies CASSLTSGGYNEQFF.

This sequence joins TRBV7-9 and TRBJ1-3; D unclear. Germline CDR1 SEHNR, CDR2 FQNEAQ (reference sequence). Trimming removed 5 bases from V and 6 bases from J, with 17 bases in between. CDR3 size: 15 residues. Here the CDR3 reads CASSKGGNLENTIYF. In DNA form, the CDR3 reads TGTGCCAGCAGCAAAGGTGGGAACCTGGAAAACACCATATATTTT.

V usage is TRBV7-6 and J usage is TRBJ2-3; 7 bases align to TRBD1. The CDR3 consists of 15 residues. V trimming: 6 bases; J trimming: 6 bases; junction bases outside the gene matches: 12. Germline V gene sequence: CDR1 SGHVS, CDR2 FNYEAQ. The CDR3 bases are TGTGCCAGCAGTCTTAAACAGGGGCTTGGTGATACGCAGTATTTT. Protein: CASSLKQGLGDTQYF.

The genes are TRBV4-1 and TRBJ2-7, with D perhaps matching TRBD1 or TRBD2 (5 bases each). V shed 5 bases and J shed 3 bases, with 14 bases lying between them. The CDR3 contains 14 residues. From germline, CDR1 is MGHRA and CDR2 YSYEKL. CDR3 bases: TGCGCCAGCAGCACTGGGACGGTATACTACGAGCAGTACTTC. Protein product: CASSTGTVYYEQYF.

The chain carries TRBV5-1 and TRBJ1-1; TRBD1 matches 8 bases. The V segment lost 2 bases and the J segment 4 bases; nucleotides outside the gene matches: 4. Germline values: CDR1 SGHRS, CDR2 YFSETQ. This CDR3 has 14 amino acids. The CDR3 DNA follows: TGCGCCAGCAGCTTCGACAGGGGAGGCACTGAAGCTTTCTTT. Translated, it gives CASSFDRGGTEAFF.

The V gene is TRBV10-3, the J gene TRBJ2-1, with D maybe TRBD2 (5 bases). The CDR3 length is 13 residues. Deletions cut 4 bases from V and 5 bases from J, with 9 bases between. Germline loops: CDR1 ENHRY, CDR2 SYGVKD. CDR3 protein: CAISGGQHNEQFF. DNA of the CDR3: TGTGCCATCAGTGGAGGGCAGCACAATGAGCAGTTCTTC.

The chain links TRBV11-2 to TRBJ2-7, with TRBD1 matching 10 bases. The CDR3 sequence is 18 residues long. V dropped 5 bases and J dropped 3; count of bases not matched to a gene: 16. Germline V CDR1 and CDR2: SGHAT, FQNNGV. CDR3 loop: CASSPRQGTGDTRYEQYF. CDR3 bases: TGTGCCAGCAGCCCGAGACAGGGGACAGGGGACACCCGCTACGAGCAGTACTTC.

This rearrangement joins TRBV27 to TRBJ2-7; D remains ambiguous. The CDR3 has 11 amino acids. Looked up from germline, CDR1 is MNHEY and CDR2 is SMNVEV (reference sequence). The V gene lost 2 bases and the J gene lost 4 bases, with 3 bases spanning the gap. The chain's CDR3 is CASSLGYEQYF. The CDR3, as DNA: TGTGCCAGCAGTTTAGGATACGAGCAGTACTTC.